This T cell receptor beta chain is from a study of blood T cell repertoires in COVID-19. Across the whole study: The origin of the acute and convalescent COVID-19 samples was the United States, Italy and Spain. T cells, B-cell-depleted T cells, or PBMCs supplied cDNA or gDNA.

The CDR3 is 13 amino acids. The germline V gene has CDR1 SGHAT and CDR2 FQNNGV. V was cut by 2 bases and J by 4 bases, with 9 bases left in between. Original methodology: Reference gene primer amplification gave nucleated cell count estimates. Libraries were prepared by immunoSEQ multiplex PCR; TCRdb keeps only in-frame clonotypes and omits some of them. V, J and clone size are taken as reported in that table, and D and trimming were inferred from the DNA itself. The sample includes about 200,000 clones, more than 70% of them seen just once. The count of this clone is one. This rearrangement joins TRBV11-2 to TRBJ2-7; the D gene is possibly TRBD1 (6 bases). Sequencing was done on a sample of PBMCs or T cells enriched from blood (not recorded which). The sequence came from a man in his forties with acute COVID-19. CDR3 region: CASSLWTEYEQYF. The DNA for the CDR3 is TGTGCCAGCAGCTTATGGACAGAGTACGAGCAGTACTTC.